The 19 T cell receptor beta chains in this list originate from one sample, sequenced in a study of radiation and T cells in renal cell carcinoma. Sequencing was performed with immunoSEQ multiplex PCR; in TCRdb, only in-frame clones are kept and a portion is missing. Of approximately 120,000 clones listed, about four fifths are singletons. Time point noted: blood 2 weeks post-SBRT. Treatment meaning: 15 Gy SBRT to primary tumor, nephrectomy 4 weeks later. Material: blood, obtained from a patient whose treatment included radiotherapy and nephrectomy. The source is a man aged 50 to 59 with renal cell carcinoma.

J is TRBJ2-1 and V is TRBV6-5; 10 positions agree with TRBD2. Germline trimming cut 8 bases from V and 7 bases from J; bases unmatched to any gene: 11. Germline V gene sequence: CDR1 MNHEY, CDR2 SVGAGI. The length of the CDR3 is 15 residues. The CDR3 DNA reads TGTGCCAGCCAAGGGGCCAGCGGGAGGGTAAATGAGCAGTTCTTC. This codes for CASQGASGRVNEQFF.

This rearrangement joins TRBV21-1 to TRBJ2-3. TRBV21-1 is assigned pseudogene status. The CDR3 is 12 residues long. Here the CDR3 reads CARTRGTDTQYF. The DNA of the CDR3 is TGTGCCAGGACAAGGGGCACAGATACGCAGTATTTT.

V usage is TRBV5-4 and J usage is TRBJ1-1; D is unclear. Germline values: CDR1 SGHNT, CDR2 YYREEE (reference sequence). The V end was cut by 0 bases, the J end by 4 bases, with 10 bases between. The CDR3 loop spans 14 amino acids. CDR3 amino acids: CASSLAGWSTEAFF. The CDR3, as DNA: TGTGCCAGCAGCTTGGCGGGATGGAGCACTGAAGCTTTCTTT.

The rearrangement uses TRBV27 and TRBJ2-7; the match to TRBD2 covers 8 bases. The V segment lost 3 bases and the J segment 3 bases; nucleotides outside the gene matches: 7. Looked up from germline, CDR1 is MNHEY and CDR2 is SMNVEV (reference sequence). The CDR3 length is 15 residues. The CDR3: CASSFSGTLFYEQYF. The CDR3 nucleotides are TGTGCCAGCAGTTTTAGCGGGACCCTATTCTACGAGCAGTACTTC.

This chain joins TRBV30 and TRBJ1-4; D unclear. Germline V gives CDR1 GTSNPN, CDR2 SVGIG (reference sequence). This CDR3 contains 13 residues. Trimming shortened V by 2 bases and J by 7 bases, and 11 bases separated the two germline ends. CDR3 nucleotide sequence: TGTGCCTGGAGTCGGACGTCAGGTGAAAAACTGTTTTTT. As protein: CAWSRTSGEKLFF.

The V call is TRBV6-1, the J call TRBJ1-5; 7 positions agree with TRBD1. Germline loops: CDR1 MNHNS, CDR2 SASEGT. This CDR3 contains 13 residues. Trimming took 6 bases from V and 6 from J; bases not matched to a gene: 5. In DNA, the CDR3 is TGTGCCAGCAGAGTTACAGGGGTTCAGCCCCAGCATTTT. Translated, it gives CASRVTGVQPQHF.

The chain joins TRBV4-1 to TRBJ2-3, with D tentatively TRBD2 (6 bases). CDR3 length equals 18 residues. Germline values: CDR1 MGHRA, CDR2 YSYEKL. V dropped 3 bases and J dropped 0 bases, with 19 bases sitting between them. The CDR3 nucleotides are TGCGCCAGCAGCCAGCTGACTAGTGTATCATCTAGCACAGATACGCAGTATTTT. Translated: CASSQLTSVSSSTDTQYF.

V and J are TRBV19 and TRBJ2-2; D is unclear. Germline V CDR1 and CDR2: LNHDA, SQIVND (reference sequence). CDR3 length equals 14 residues. The V end was cut by 7 bases, the J end by 4 bases, with 13 bases between. CDR3 nucleotides: TGTGCCAGTATCCCGGCAGGTTCCACCGGGGAGCTGTTTTTT. Translation gives CASIPAGSTGELFF.

V is TRBV5-1 and J is TRBJ1-2; D may be TRBD1 (6 bases). The length of the CDR3 is 15 residues. Trimming removed 3 bases at V and 2 bases at J, with 14 bases between. Germline V gives CDR1 SGHRS, CDR2 YFSETQ. The CDR3 loop is CASSSPDRTNYGYTF. CDR3 in DNA: TGCGCCAGCAGCTCCCCGGACAGAACAAACTATGGCTACACCTTC.

The table lists this clone with a count of one. The chain joins TRBV10-1 to TRBJ2-1; 7 bases align to TRBD2. V trimming: 4 bases; J trimming: 10 bases; junction bases outside the gene matches: 13. Germline V gives CDR1 WNHNN, CDR2 SYGVQD (reference sequence). The CDR3 is 15 residues long. The CDR3 is CASSVFFAGVDEQFF. CDR3 nucleotides: TGCGCCAGCAGTGTATTTTTCGCGGGAGTAGACGAGCAGTTCTTC.

The genes are TRBV9 and TRBJ1-3; D is undetermined. The germline V gene has CDR1 SGDLS and CDR2 YYNGEE. The length of the CDR3 is 15 residues. V lost 0 bases to trimming and J lost 3 bases, with 10 bases between them. CDR3 sequence: CASSVDRENGNTIYF. CDR3 nucleotides: TGTGCCAGCAGCGTAGATCGGGAAAATGGAAACACCATATATTTT.

This clone was counted a single time. The rearrangement links TRBV7-6 to TRBJ2-7; no reliable D call. With 1 base removed from V and 1 base from J, the gap between germline ends came to 8 bases. Germline assignment: CDR1 SGHVS and CDR2 FNYEAQ. CDR3 length: 14 amino acids. CDR3: CASSLGPTSYEQYF. CDR3 in DNA: TGTGCCAGCAGCTTAGGCCCGACTTCCTACGAGCAGTACTTC. The full variable domain, rest sourced from reference TRBV7-6 and TRBJ2-7, is GAGVSQSPRYKVTKRGQDVALRCDPISGHVSLYWYRQALGQGPEFLTYFNYEAQQDKSGLPNDRFSAERPEGSISTLTIQRTEQRDSAMYRCASSLGPTSYEQYFGPGTRLTVT.

This rearrangement joins TRBV7-9 to TRBJ1-2; unclear D gene. CDR3 length: 13 residues. From germline, CDR1 is SEHNR and CDR2 FQNEAQ (reference sequence). Trimming cost V 5 bases and J 4 bases, with 11 bases left between them. CDR3 residues: CASSGGRAYGYTF. The CDR3 DNA is TGTGCCAGCAGCGGAGGGAGGGCCTATGGCTACACCTTC.

The CDR3 sequence is CASSSIQGTSTDTQYF. In nucleotides, the CDR3 is TGTGCCAGCAGTTCGATCCAGGGGACTAGCACAGATACGCAGTATTTT. This chain connects TRBV6-5 to TRBJ2-3, with D perhaps given as TRBD1 or TRBD2 (6 bases each). This CDR3 has 16 amino acids. Germline-derived CDR1 and CDR2 are MNHEY and SVGAGI. With 4 bases removed from V and 0 bases from J, the gap between germline ends came to 14 bases.

This clone was seen a single time. V usage is TRBV27 and J usage is TRBJ2-7, with a possible D match to TRBD2 (6 bases). The V and J ends lost 4 bases and 4 bases respectively, with 17 bases between them. The CDR3 has 15 amino acids. Per germline, CDR1 MNHEY and CDR2 SMNVEV (reference sequence). The CDR3 reads CASSSTREIGYEQYF. The CDR3 DNA follows: TGTGCCAGCAGTTCTACTCGGGAGATCGGTTACGAGCAGTACTTC.

The table lists this clone with a few counts. The chain is built from TRBV5-6 and TRBJ1-2, with D hard to call. Germline CDR1 SGHDT, CDR2 YYEEEE. CDR3 length: 12 amino acids. V was shortened by 0 bases and J by 1 base, with 1 base between the two germline ends. The CDR3 loop reads CASSLDNYGYTF. The CDR3 DNA follows: TGTGCCAGCAGCTTGGATAACTATGGCTACACCTTC.

The chain joins TRBV19 to TRBJ2-2; 10 bases align to TRBD2. CDR1 is LNHDA and CDR2 is SQIVND in the germline V gene (reference sequence). The CDR3 extends over 15 amino acids. After removal of 6 bases from V and 2 bases from J, the junction contained 3 bases not matched to a gene. CDR3 sequence (DNA): TGTGCCAGTAGCCTAGCGGGGGCCAACACCGGGGAGCTGTTTTTT. Translating gives CASSLAGANTGELFF.

The rearrangement joins TRBV2 to TRBJ2-1, with 9 bases identical to TRBD2. Germline loops: CDR1 SNHLY, CDR2 FYNNEI. The CDR3 has 16 residues. The V gene end was trimmed by 6 bases and the J gene end by 4 bases; junction bases not matched to a gene: 10. Here the CDR3 DNA reads TGTGCCAGCAGCCTGAGACTAGCGGATTATTACAATGAGCAGTTCTTC. This gives the protein CASSLRLADYYNEQFF.

The chain combines TRBV9 with TRBJ1-6, with D unclear. Trimming shortened V by 3 bases and J by 7 bases, and 5 bases separated the two germline ends. This CDR3 comprises 12 residues. Per the germline V gene, CDR1 is SGDLS and CDR2 is YYNGEE. This CDR3 reads CASSGWNSPLHF. CDR3 sequence (DNA): TGTGCCAGCAGCGGGTGGAATTCACCCCTCCACTTT.